The entry that follows covers one TCR beta chain sequence. The antigen remains undetermined. This CDR3 region has 15 residues. The germline V gene encodes CDR1 KGHSH and CDR2 LQKENI. V was shortened by 3 bases and J by 0 bases, with 9 bases between the two germline ends. These data come from a study of cytomegalovirus exposure and HLA in healthy donors. Study observations and caveats: In an earlier analysis, productive rearrangement rates for most beta V segments clustered near 90% or 30%. Per a later analysis, HLA-associated TCR beta chains showed more clonal expansion than other, equally common TCR beta chains.

PCR used 60 Vbeta primers and 13 Jbeta primers. In the original workflow: The count from a later analysis was tens of millions of unique TCR beta chains, about 9.9 million of them shared. The assay was immunoSEQ multiplex PCR, and TCRdb's table has in-frame clones only and misses some. D and trimming come from the DNA, and the V and J calls and clone size come from that table. Of 150,000 to 170,000 clones in the sample, 80% were seen once. The sequencing input was PBMCs. This rearrangement joins TRBV18 to TRBJ2-1; D gene unclear. The TCR was taken from a woman in her thirties or forties in good health and CMV-seropositive. The DNA for the CDR3 is TGTGCCAGCTCACCGCCAGGCATCTCCTACAATGAGCAGTTCTTC. Translated, it gives CASSPPGISYNEQFF.